The clone carrying this T cell receptor (beta chain) was seen more than once but under ten times. The protocol was immunoSEQ multiplex PCR, while the TCRdb copy is restricted to in-frame clones and leaves out a portion. The repertoire holds approximately 130,000 clones, with roughly 79% as singletons. The CDR3 has 16 residues. This sample was taken from a study of blood T cell repertoires in COVID-19. Study-level information: Samples representing acute and convalescent COVID-19 were sourced from the United States, Italy and Spain. T cells, B-cell-depleted T cells, or PBMCs provided the cDNA or gDNA that served as material.

The sample consisted of peripheral blood. The source of this sequence is a man older than 75 with acute or convalescent COVID-19. This chain uses TRBV21-1 with TRBJ1-2; the table's D gene call, TRBD1, was not cross checked with the DNA. TRBV21-1 is an annotated pseudogene. In DNA, the CDR3 is TGTGCCAACCATCTCCTCGCTGTCAGGGTGATCTGTGGCTACACCTTC. It is translated as CANHLLAVRVICGYTF.